These T cell receptor beta chains were read from a single sample in a study of cytomegalovirus exposure and HLA in healthy donors. Data came from immunoSEQ multiplex PCR; TCRdb stores just in-frame clones and leaves some out. The sample lists some 30,000 clones; roughly 89% were seen once. The material sequenced was PBMCs. The receptors originated from a boy between 10 and 17 years old in good health and CMV-seronegative. The CDR3 runs from the conserved cysteine through the conserved F or W. A D gene is named only where the DNA matches it firmly. For some rows the clone size is stated as once, few or many, or as a class when expanded; others skip it.

D	size	J	V	CDR3	DNA
.	.	TRBJ1-1	TRBV7-9	CSSSFTGTEAFF	TGTTCCAGCAGCTTTACAGGGACTGAAGCTTTCTTT
TRBD2	.	TRBJ2-1	TRBV7-2	CASSLGPSGGGQNEQFF	TGTGCCAGCAGCTTAGGGCCTAGCGGGGGGGGTCAGAATGAGCAGTTCTTC
TRBD1	once	TRBJ2-7	TRBV15	CATSRDQGTGLSYEQYF	TGTGCCACCAGCAGAGATCAAGGGACAGGGCTCTCCTACGAGCAGTACTTC
TRBD1	.	TRBJ1-1	TRBV7-6	CASSLTGATEAFF	TGTGCCAGCAGCTTAACAGGGGCCACTGAAGCTTTCTTT
TRBD2	.	TRBJ2-3	TRBV4-1	CASSQSASGGDTQYF	TGCGCCAGCAGCCAAAGCGCTAGCGGGGGTGATACGCAGTATTTT
TRBD1	.	TRBJ2-5	TRBV6-5	CASNRQGSYQETQYF	TGTGCCAGCAACCGACAGGGGTCGTACCAAGAGACCCAGTACTTC
TRBD1	.	TRBJ2-7	TRBV19	CASQGGQGSIYEQYF	TGTGCCAGCCAGGGGGGACAGGGGAGTATCTACGAGCAGTACTTC
TRBD2	.	TRBJ2-3	TRBV5-4	CASSFDSGGARDTQYF	TGTGCCAGCAGCTTTGATAGCGGGGGGGCCCGGGATACGCAGTATTTT
.	.	TRBJ1-2	TRBV4-2	CASSQETYPGPYRYGYTF	TGTGCCAGCAGCCAAGAGACCTACCCAGGGCCCTATCGCTATGGCTACACCTTC
.	.	TRBJ1-3	TRBV11-2	CASSRLPPGVGNTIYF	TGTGCCAGCAGCCGTCTACCCCCAGGTGTTGGAAACACCATATATTTT
TRBD2	.	TRBJ2-3	TRBV19	CASSRPSGTSGADTQYF	TGTGCCAGTAGTCGCCCGTCCGGGACTAGCGGGGCAGATACGCAGTATTTT
.	.	TRBJ2-2	TRBV11-2	CASSPQTGMNTGELFF	TGTGCCAGCAGCCCACAGACAGGCATGAACACCGGGGAGCTGTTTTTT
.	once	TRBJ2-7	TRBV9	CASSVSAGIGYEQYF	TGTGCCAGCAGCGTCTCCGCGGGAATCGGCTACGAGCAGTACTTC
.	few	TRBJ2-7	TRBV19	CASSTRNTNTYEQYF	TGTGCCAGTAGTACCCGTAATACTAACACCTACGAGCAGTACTTC
.	.	TRBJ2-2	TRBV5-1	CASSLYNSGDPTGELFF	TGCGCCAGCAGCTTGTACAATTCAGGGGACCCTACCGGGGAGCTGTTTTTT
TRBD1	.	TRBJ1-2	TRBV28	CASSSEQGARGYTF	TGTGCCAGCAGTTCGGAACAGGGGGCGCGTGGCTACACCTTC
TRBD1	.	TRBJ1-6	TRBV7-8	CASQGDRGVYNSPLHF	TGTGCCAGCCAGGGGGACAGGGGGGTATATAATTCACCCCTCCACTTT
TRBD1	.	TRBJ1-2	TRBV7-9	CASSSAGGMGGYTF	TGTGCCAGCAGCTCGGCAGGGGGCATGGGTGGCTACACCTTC
.	.	TRBJ1-4	TRBV4-2	CASSQEGGGVANEKLFF	TGTGCCAGCAGCCAAGAGGGGGGAGGTGTAGCTAATGAAAAACTGTTTTTT
TRBD2	.	TRBJ2-5	TRBV5-4	CASRDERGSQETQYF	TGTGCCAGCAGAGACGAGCGGGGAAGCCAAGAGACCCAGTACTTC
.	.	TRBJ1-2	TRBV6-5	CASSYGEPTNYGYTF	TGTGCCAGCAGTTACGGAGAACCGACTAACTATGGCTACACCTTC
.	.	TRBJ2-7	TRBV5-6	CASSLFGGSLPYEQYF	TGTGCCAGCAGCTTGTTTGGGGGGTCCTTGCCCTACGAGCAGTACTTC
TRBD2	.	TRBJ2-7	TRBV28	CASSLLLTSGVSYEQYF	TGTGCCAGCAGTTTACTCCTTACTAGCGGGGTCTCCTACGAGCAGTACTTC
.	.	TRBJ1-2	TRBV28	CASSLQINYGYTF	TGTGCCAGCAGTTTACAGATAAACTATGGCTACACCTTC
.	.	TRBJ2-6	TRBV28	CASSLAGGRAGGANVLTF	TGTGCCAGCAGCCTCGCCGGCGGGCGGGCGGGTGGGGCCAACGTCCTGACTTTC
.	.	TRBJ1-5	TRBV5-1	CASRENSNQPQHF	TGCGCCAGCAGGGAGAATAGCAATCAGCCCCAGCATTTT
TRBD1	few	TRBJ2-2	TRBV2	CASTRQGVANTGELFF	TGTGCCAGCACACGACAGGGTGTAGCTAACACCGGGGAGCTGTTTTTT
.	.	TRBJ2-7	TRBV11-2	CASSFIQDEQYF	TGTGCCAGCAGCTTTATTCAGGACGAGCAGTACTTC
TRBD1	.	TRBJ1-6	TRBV4-1	CASSQVQGRSPLHF	TGCGCCAGCAGCCAAGTACAGGGGAGGTCACCCCTCCACTTT
TRBD2	.	TRBJ2-1	TRBV7-7	CASSKGTSGGNEQFF	TGTGCCAGCAGCAAAGGGACTAGCGGGGGAAATGAGCAGTTCTTC
.	.	TRBJ1-6	TRBV6-1	CASSPGQYNSPLHF	TGTGCCAGCAGTCCAGGACAGTATAATTCACCCCTCCACTTT